Only a few counts were recorded for the clone carrying this TCR beta chain. Its target is not known. The sample comes from a study of siplizumab effects on memory and regulatory T cells. Findings and limits, study-wide: Unstimulated subsets captured only a minor fraction of alloreactive clones. A major contribution to the alloresponse seemed to be made by naive T cells, which seemed more diverse than memory cells. Among sequences traceable to unstimulated CD4+ memory cells, alloreactive ones were significantly reduced by siplizumab.

This table comes from immunoSEQ multiplex PCR, and its TCRdb copy is limited to in-frame clones, with some not included. This sample has tens of thousands of clones, with around 96% found just once. The CDR3 spans 13 residues. Germline V gene data show CDR1 as SGHTA and CDR2 as FQGNSA. V dropped 3 bases and J dropped 4 bases, with 9 bases sitting between them. Unstimulated TEMRA, naive, memory and effector memory subsets were sequenced in a few donor pairs. This rearrangement joins TRBV7-2 to TRBJ1-1; D remains ambiguous. The origin of this receptor is a human donor in good health. The sample consisted of naive CD8+ T cells sorted from blood. The CDR3 is CASSFGVSTEAFF. The DNA for the CDR3 is TGTGCCAGCAGCTTTGGGGTATCCACTGAAGCTTTCTTT.